A single T cell receptor (beta chain) is shown here with its context. In germline, CDR1 is MNHNS, CDR2 SASEGT. This CDR3 contains 15 residues. Between the trimmed V and J ends, which lost 4 bases and 8 bases, there was a span of 18 bases. RNA transcripts served as template for amplifying TCR beta CDR3 sequences. In the first round, RT-PCR was carried out with HTBI primers, and a multiplex PCR formed the second round. Using its own MiXCR run on the multiplex PCR reads, TCRdb lists one record per CDR3 protein. The sample holds tens of thousands of distinct CDR3 sequences, roughly half seen once. This entry is derived from a study of Graves' ophthalmopathy and Graves' hyperthyroidism.

The sequence derives from an adult woman with Graves' ophthalmopathy. The chain recombines TRBV6-1 with TRBJ2-4, with D perhaps TRBD1 or TRBD2 (6 bases each). Specimen: peripheral blood. The CDR3 sequence is CASSGRGELLDIQYF. CDR3 bases: TGTGCCAGCAGTGGTAGGGGGGAGCTCCTGGACATTCAGTACTTC.